This T cell receptor (beta chain) was identified in a study of T cells of healthy individuals. The CDR3 is made up of 14 amino acids. Losses at the gene ends were 3 bases for V and 3 bases for J; bases not matched to a gene: 3. From germline, CDR1 is SEHNR and CDR2 FQNEAQ (reference sequence). TCRdb re-called the 5' RACE reads with MiXCR, one entry per CDR3 protein. The sample carries 65,000 to 95,000 distinct CDR3 sequences, about 5% recorded once. This TCR came from a female donor in good health. The chain couples TRBV7-9 to TRBJ1-1; TRBD1 agrees at 8 bases. The CDR3 region is CASSLAGGHTEAFF. In DNA, the CDR3 is TGTGCCAGCAGCTTGGCAGGGGGCCACACTGAAGCTTTCTTT.